Here is one T cell receptor beta chain with its context. Its antigen is still unknown. Base qualities are not provided; no much larger clone lies one nucleotide away. These data belong to a study of T cell responses to AZD1222 COVID-19 vaccine (dated by TCRdb to about 2021). In terms of the full investigation: AZD1222 recipients whose second dose came at about 4 weeks and those whose second dose came at about 12 weeks were combined into one group, since spike-specific TCR depth and breadth did not differ between the two schedules. Enrollment into the trials was organized by age into subgroups of 18-55, 56-69 and 70-plus years, and those subgroups contained roughly 140, 27 and 60 TCR-sequenced participants, respectively. TCR sequencing covered over 230 trial participants: 207 given two doses of AZD1222 and approximately 25 given two doses of MenACWY control vaccine.

Paper-wide results and their limitations: The vaccine-associated CD4 TCRs covered the entire spike protein, and the dominant responses fell in regions 160-218 and 743-854. Participants were mostly white British and included more females than males, and it was suggested by the authors that clonal diversity may have been underestimated. Because no samples from the day 14 peak response were available, repertoires could be characterized only after the peak T cell response. After two AZD1222 doses, spike-specific TCR breadth and depth were significantly higher than at day 0 and than in MenACWY recipients. Only five or six AZD1222 recipients were SARS-CoV-2 seropositive at baseline, limiting conclusions about previously exposed vaccinees. Reportedly, almost half of the unique spike-specific TCRs recognized epitopes lying outside the regions that are mutated in the B.1.351 and B.1.1.7 variants. In the small 56-69-year group, the increase in depth fell short of significance, most likely because of low power.

The junction shows trimming of 3 bases on V and 3 bases on J, plus 6 bases between the germline ends. The germline V gene (reference sequence) supplies CDR1 LNHDA and CDR2 SQIVND. Spanning cysteine to phenylalanine, the CDR3 consists of 13 amino acids. Only CDR3 DNA is held: 39 bases, read in frame from base 1. What the time point label conveys for this sample: baseline before first vaccination. Samples from vaccinated people were obtained from the UK trials COV001 and COV002, which included a single-blind randomized controlled phase 2/3 trial of AZD1222 (ChAdOx1 nCoV-19) in healthy adults. For TCRbeta chain sequencing, PBMC samples from trial participants were taken at day 0 and at day 28 after the second dose. The CDR3 regions of human TCRbeta chains were subjected to immunosequencing. The paper's data handling went like this. Repertoire TCRs were matched against a reference library of SARS-CoV-2-specific TCRs generated with the MIRA antigen-specificity platform. Breadth meant the fraction of unique TCRs that were SARS-CoV-2-associated, whereas depth meant the fraction of total T cells that were SARS-CoV-2-associated. Using the MIRA data, each spike-specific TCR was assigned both to the spike region to which the TCR was reactive and to a CD4 or CD8 class. Log10-transformed breadth and depth values were compared by one-way ANOVA with Sidak's multiple comparisons tests. The immuneACCESS repertoire file appears here via TCRdb, limited to in-frame rearrangements. These files lack a portion of the clones; in checked studies, under half of the deficit traces to unresolved V genes, and the cause of the others is not known. From that table come the V and J calls and clone size; the DNA was used to work out D and trimming. Recorded for this sample are 110,000 or so clones; around nine tenths of them occurred a single time. The ten top clones hold about 9.1% of the sample.

The chain is encoded by TRBV19 joined to TRBJ1-5, with a tentative D gene TRBD1 over 5 matching bases. The TCR sequence derives from an adult in good health. This material consisted of peripheral blood, taken on day 0 of AZD1222 vaccination. The CDR3 has the sequence CASSMTVNQPQHF. The bases are TGTGCCAGTAGTATGACAGTCAATCAGCCCCAGCATTTT.